These T cell receptor beta chains were read from a single sample in a study of beta chain features in type 1 diabetes. Produced via immunoSEQ multiplex PCR; TCRdb's table is partial and in-frame only. The sample contains hundreds of thousands of clones, 68% of which appear only once. Sequenced sample: naive CD4+ T cells from blood. The receptor set was obtained from a man aged 25 to 40 in good health. The CDR3 runs from the conserved cysteine through the conserved F or W. A D gene is named only where the DNA matches it firmly. Size is stated for part of the rows, as once, few or many counts, or as a class when the clone is expanded.

V gene	clone size	CDR3 length	J gene	D gene	CDR3 DNA	CDR3 protein
TRBV2	few	15	TRBJ2-1	TRBD2	TGTGCCAGCAGTGAAGCGGCTAGCGGCGGCAATGAGCAGTTCTTC	CASSEAASGGNEQFF
TRBV5-1	.	14	TRBJ2-1	.	TGCGCCAGCAGCCCGGGAAGCTCCTACAATGAGCAGTTCTTC	CASSPGSSYNEQFF
TRBV30	few	13	TRBJ1-5	.	TGTGCCTGGAGTATCCAGTCTAATCAGCCCCAGCATTTT	CAWSIQSNQPQHF
TRBV6-5	.	15	TRBJ2-5	TRBD1	TGTGCCAGCAGTTCCGGACAGGGACGGGAGGAGACCCAGTACTTC	CASSSGQGREETQYF
TRBV15	.	20	TRBJ2-1	TRBD2	TGTGCCACCAGCAGAGATCGAGTAGCGGGAGGGCCGAGCTCCTACAATGAGCAGTTCTTC	CATSRDRVAGGPSSYNEQFF
TRBV29-1	.	13	TRBJ2-1	.	TGCAGCGTTGCCGGGGTCCTCTACAATGAGCAGTTCTTC	CSVAGVLYNEQFF
TRBV30	few	13	TRBJ2-7	.	TGTGCCTGGAGCCCGGACAACTACATCGAGCAGTACTTC	CAWSPDNYIEQYF
TRBV14	.	15	TRBJ2-4	.	TGTGCCAGCAGCCTAACGGGTGGGGCCAAAAACATTCAGTACTTC	CASSLTGGAKNIQYF
TRBV30	.	14	TRBJ2-5	TRBD1	TGTGCCTGGAGTACTACAGGGGGAAGGGAGACCCAGTACTTC	CAWSTTGGRETQYF
TRBV9	.	14	TRBJ2-3	.	TGTGCCAGCAGCGTAGGCGGTTGGGCAGATACGCAGTATTTT	CASSVGGWADTQYF
TRBV7-9	.	16	TRBJ1-4	.	TGTGCCAGCAGCCTCCTGGGGGATTCAGCTAATGAAAAACTGTTTTTT	CASSLLGDSANEKLFF
TRBV30	.	14	TRBJ1-3	.	TGTGCCTGGAGTGTAAAAGCCTCTGGAAACACCATATATTTT	CAWSVKASGNTIYF
TRBV9	.	16	TRBJ2-3	TRBD2	TGTGCCAGCAGCGTAGGGGAGGGAGCACGCACAGATACGCAGTATTTT	CASSVGEGARTDTQYF
TRBV25-1	few	14	TRBJ2-3	.	TGTGCCAGCAGTGCGGGCCTAATAACAGATACGCAGTATTTT	CASSAGLITDTQYF
TRBV7-2	.	14	TRBJ1-2	TRBD1	TGTGCCAGCAGCTCTCTGGGACAGGGCTATGGCTACACCTTC	CASSSLGQGYGYTF
TRBV29-1	.	15	TRBJ2-5	.	TGCAGCGTTGAAGATGGAGAGGTCCGGCAAGAGACCCAGTACTTC	CSVEDGEVRQETQYF
TRBV14	once	12	TRBJ2-5	.	TGTGCCAGCAGCCAGGTACTAGGTACCCAGTACTTC	CASSQVLGTQYF
TRBV4-2	once	14	TRBJ1-3	.	TGTGCCAGCAGCCCCCGGGGGGCTGGAAACACCATATATTTT	CASSPRGAGNTIYF
TRBV29-1	.	14	TRBJ2-5	.	TGCAGCGTCCGAGGGGTACCGAAAGGGGAGACCCAGTACTTC	CSVRGVPKGETQYF
TRBV5-1	.	14	TRBJ2-7	TRBD1	TGCGCCAGCAGCCAGTGGACAGGGAGCTACGAGCAGTACTTC	CASSQWTGSYEQYF
TRBV30	.	14	TRBJ2-3	TRBD1	TGTGCCTTCAAGACAGGGGGCTTCACAGATACGCAGTATTTT	CAFKTGGFTDTQYF
TRBV29-1	.	12	TRBJ1-2	.	TGCAGCGTTGCTGGCAGTAGCGATGGCTACACCTTC	CSVAGSSDGYTF
TRBV13	.	13	TRBJ1-2	.	TGTGCCAGCAGCCCCCGGATAGATGCCTGCTACACCTTC	CASSPRIDACYTF
TRBV27	.	14	TRBJ2-3	.	TGTGCCAGCAGTCGGGTACAGGGACCAGATACGCAGTATTTT	CASSRVQGPDTQYF
TRBV5-1	few	15	TRBJ2-2	.	TGCGCCAGCAGCTTGGAACCCAGTAACACCGGGGAGCTGTTTTTT	CASSLEPSNTGELFF
TRBV29-1	.	12	TRBJ2-1	TRBD2	TGCGCGGGGGCTAGCGGGGGTTATGAGCAGTTCTTC	CAGASGGYEQFF
TRBV14	.	18	TRBJ2-7	TRBD2	TGTGCCAGCAGCCAAGCTTCTAGCGGGGGGATGAAACCCTACGAGCAGTACTTC	CASSQASSGGMKPYEQYF